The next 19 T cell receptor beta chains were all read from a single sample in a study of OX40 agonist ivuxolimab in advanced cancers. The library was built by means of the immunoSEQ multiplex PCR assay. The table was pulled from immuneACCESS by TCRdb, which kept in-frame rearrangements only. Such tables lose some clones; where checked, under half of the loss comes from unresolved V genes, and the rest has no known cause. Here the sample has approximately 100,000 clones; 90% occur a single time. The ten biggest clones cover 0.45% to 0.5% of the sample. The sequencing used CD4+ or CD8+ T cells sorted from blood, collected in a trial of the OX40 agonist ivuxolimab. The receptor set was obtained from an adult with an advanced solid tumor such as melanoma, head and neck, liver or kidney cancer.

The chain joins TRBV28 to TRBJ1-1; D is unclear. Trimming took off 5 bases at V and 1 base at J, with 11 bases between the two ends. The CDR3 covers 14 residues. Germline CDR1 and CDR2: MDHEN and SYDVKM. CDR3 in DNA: TGTGCCAGCAGTCCACATGACAAGAACACTGAAGCTTTCTTT. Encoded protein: CASSPHDKNTEAFF.

The CDR3 protein is CATLAGGLLVETQYF. The CDR3 DNA follows: TGTGCTACGCTAGCGGGGGGGCTTTTGGTGGAGACCCAGTACTTC. The chain combines TRBV7-2 with TRBJ2-5, with TRBD2 identical over 12 bases. Germline lookup yields CDR1 SGHTA and CDR2 FQGNSA. This CDR3 contains 15 residues.

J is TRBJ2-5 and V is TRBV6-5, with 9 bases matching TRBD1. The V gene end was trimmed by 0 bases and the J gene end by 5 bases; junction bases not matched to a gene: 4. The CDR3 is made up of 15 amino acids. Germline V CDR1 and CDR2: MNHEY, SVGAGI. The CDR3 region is CASSYSGTGLETQYF. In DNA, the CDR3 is TGTGCCAGCAGTTACTCCGGGACAGGGCTGGAGACCCAGTACTTC.

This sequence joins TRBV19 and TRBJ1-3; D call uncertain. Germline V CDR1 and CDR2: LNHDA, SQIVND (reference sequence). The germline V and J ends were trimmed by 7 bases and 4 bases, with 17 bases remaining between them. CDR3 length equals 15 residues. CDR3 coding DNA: TGTGCCAGTAAGGATCGACCCTGGCGGGGAAACACCATATATTTT. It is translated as CASKDRPWRGNTIYF.

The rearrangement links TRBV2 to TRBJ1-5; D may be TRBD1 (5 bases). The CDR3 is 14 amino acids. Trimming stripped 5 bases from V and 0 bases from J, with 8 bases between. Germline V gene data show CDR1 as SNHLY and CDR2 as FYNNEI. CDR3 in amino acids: CASSPGFSNQPQHF. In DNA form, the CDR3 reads TGTGCCAGCAGTCCAGGGTTTAGCAATCAGCCCCAGCATTTT.

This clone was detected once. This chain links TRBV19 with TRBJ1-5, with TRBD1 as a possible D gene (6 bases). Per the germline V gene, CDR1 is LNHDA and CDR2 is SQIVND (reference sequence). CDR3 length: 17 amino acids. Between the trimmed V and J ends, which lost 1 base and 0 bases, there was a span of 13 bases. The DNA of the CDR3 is TGTGCCAGTAGTATAGTCCCGAACAGGGCTAGCAATCAGCCCCAGCATTTT. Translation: CASSIVPNRASNQPQHF.

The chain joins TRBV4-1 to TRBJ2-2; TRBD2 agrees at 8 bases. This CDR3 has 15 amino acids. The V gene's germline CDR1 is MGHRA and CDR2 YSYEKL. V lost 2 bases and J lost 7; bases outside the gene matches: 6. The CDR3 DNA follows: TGCGCCAGCAGCCAAACCGGGGGGGGCATCGGGGAGCTGTTTTTT. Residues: CASSQTGGGIGELFF.

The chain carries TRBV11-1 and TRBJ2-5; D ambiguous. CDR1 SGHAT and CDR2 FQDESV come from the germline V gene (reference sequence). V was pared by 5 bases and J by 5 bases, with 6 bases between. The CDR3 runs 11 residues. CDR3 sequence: CASSLGETQYF. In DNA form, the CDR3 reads TGTGCCAGCAGCCTGGGGGAGACCCAGTACTTC.

CDR3 nucleotide sequence: TGTGCCAGCAGCCCCGGGAACCAAGAGACCCAGTACTTC. It translates to CASSPGNQETQYF. The chain is built from TRBV5-6 and TRBJ2-5; D is perhaps TRBD2 (5 bases). The CDR3 is made up of 13 amino acids. V lost 4 bases, J lost 0 bases, and 7 bases lay in between. CDR1 and CDR2 from the germline V gene are SGHDT and YYEEEE.

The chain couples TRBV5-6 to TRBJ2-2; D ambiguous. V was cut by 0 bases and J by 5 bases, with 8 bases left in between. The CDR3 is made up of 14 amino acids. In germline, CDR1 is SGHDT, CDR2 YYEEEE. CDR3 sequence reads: CASSLGRGTGELFF. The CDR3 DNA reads TGTGCCAGCAGCTTGGGGCGTGGTACCGGGGAGCTGTTTTTT.

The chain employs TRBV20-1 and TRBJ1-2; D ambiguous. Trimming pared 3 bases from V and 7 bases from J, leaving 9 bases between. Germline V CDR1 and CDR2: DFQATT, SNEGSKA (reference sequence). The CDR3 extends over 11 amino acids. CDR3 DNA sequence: TGCAGTGCTAGTATAACCGGTGGCTACACCTTC. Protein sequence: CSASITGGYTF.

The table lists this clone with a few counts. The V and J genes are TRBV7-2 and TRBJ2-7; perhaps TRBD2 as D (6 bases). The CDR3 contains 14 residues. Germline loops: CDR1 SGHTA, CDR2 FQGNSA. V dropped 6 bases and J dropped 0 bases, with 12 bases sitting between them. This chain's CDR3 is CASRADGSSYEQYF. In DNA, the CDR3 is TGTGCCAGCAGGGCGGACGGGAGCTCCTACGAGCAGTACTTC.

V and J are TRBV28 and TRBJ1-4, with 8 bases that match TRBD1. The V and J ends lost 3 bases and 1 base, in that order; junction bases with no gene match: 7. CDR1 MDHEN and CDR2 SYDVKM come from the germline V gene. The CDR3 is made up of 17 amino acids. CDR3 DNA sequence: TGTGCCAGCAGTTTGCGTCAGGGGGCAGGAACTAATGAAAAACTGTTTTTT. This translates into CASSLRQGAGTNEKLFF.

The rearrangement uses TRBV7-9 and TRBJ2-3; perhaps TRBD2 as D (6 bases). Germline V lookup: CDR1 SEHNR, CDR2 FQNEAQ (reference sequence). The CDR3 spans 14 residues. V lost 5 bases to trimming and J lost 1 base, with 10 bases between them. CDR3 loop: CASSRDWGTDTQYF. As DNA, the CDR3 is TGTGCCAGCAGCCGGGACTGGGGCACAGATACGCAGTATTTT.

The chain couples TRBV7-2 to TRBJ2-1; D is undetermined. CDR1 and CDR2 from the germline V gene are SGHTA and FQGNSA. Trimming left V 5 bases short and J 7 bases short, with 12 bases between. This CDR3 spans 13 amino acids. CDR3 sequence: CASSTRFTNEQFF. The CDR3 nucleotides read TGTGCCAGCAGCACCCGATTTACGAATGAGCAGTTCTTC.

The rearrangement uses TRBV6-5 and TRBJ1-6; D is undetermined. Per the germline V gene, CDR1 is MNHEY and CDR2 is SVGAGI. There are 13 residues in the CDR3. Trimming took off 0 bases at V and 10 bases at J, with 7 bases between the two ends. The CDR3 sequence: CASSYSGRSPLHF. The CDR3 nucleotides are TGTGCCAGCAGTTACTCCGGGCGCTCACCCCTCCACTTT.

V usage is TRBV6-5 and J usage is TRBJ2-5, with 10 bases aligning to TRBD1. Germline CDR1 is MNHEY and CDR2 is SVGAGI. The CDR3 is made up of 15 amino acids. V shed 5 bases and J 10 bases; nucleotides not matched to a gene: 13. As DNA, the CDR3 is TGTGCCAGCAGTCTCCGGGACAGGGGACCTTTTGACCAGTACTTC. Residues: CASSLRDRGPFDQYF.

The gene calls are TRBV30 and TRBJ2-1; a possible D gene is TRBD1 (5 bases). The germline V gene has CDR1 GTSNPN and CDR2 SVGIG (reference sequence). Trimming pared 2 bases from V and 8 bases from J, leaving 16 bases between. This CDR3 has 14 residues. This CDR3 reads CAWSSSGRAHEQFF. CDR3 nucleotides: TGTGCCTGGAGTTCGTCGGGCAGGGCCCATGAGCAGTTCTTC. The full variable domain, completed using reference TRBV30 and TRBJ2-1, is SQTIHQWPATLVQPVGSPLSLECTVEGTSNPNLYWYRQAAGRGLQLLFYSVGIGQISSEVPQNLSASRPQDRQFILSSKKLLLSDSGFYLCAWSSSGRAHEQFFGPGTRLTVL.

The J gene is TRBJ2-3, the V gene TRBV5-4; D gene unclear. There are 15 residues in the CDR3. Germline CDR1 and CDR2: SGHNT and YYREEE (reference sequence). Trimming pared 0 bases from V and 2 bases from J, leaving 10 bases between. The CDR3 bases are TGTGCCAGCAGCTTGGATCATACCCTCACAGATACGCAGTATTTT. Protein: CASSLDHTLTDTQYF.